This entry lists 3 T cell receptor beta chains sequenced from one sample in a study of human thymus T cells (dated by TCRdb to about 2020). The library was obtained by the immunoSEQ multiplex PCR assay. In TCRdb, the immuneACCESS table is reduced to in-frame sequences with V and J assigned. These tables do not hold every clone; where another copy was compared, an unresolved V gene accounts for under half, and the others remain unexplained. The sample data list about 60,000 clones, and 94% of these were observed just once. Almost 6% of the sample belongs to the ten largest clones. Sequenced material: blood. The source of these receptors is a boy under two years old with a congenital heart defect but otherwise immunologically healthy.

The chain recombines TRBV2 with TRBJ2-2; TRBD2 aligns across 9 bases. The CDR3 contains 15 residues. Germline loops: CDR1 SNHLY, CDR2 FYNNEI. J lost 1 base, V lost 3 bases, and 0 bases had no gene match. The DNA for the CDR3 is TGTGCCAGCAGTGAGACTAGCGGGAACACCGGGGAGCTGTTTTTT. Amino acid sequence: CASSETSGNTGELFF.

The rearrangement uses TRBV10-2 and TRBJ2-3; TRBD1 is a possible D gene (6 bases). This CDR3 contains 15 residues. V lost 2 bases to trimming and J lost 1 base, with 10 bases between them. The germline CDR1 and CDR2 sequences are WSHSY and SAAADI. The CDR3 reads CASSETQGRTDTQYF. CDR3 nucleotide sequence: TGCGCCAGCAGTGAGACCCAGGGGCGCACAGATACGCAGTATTTT.

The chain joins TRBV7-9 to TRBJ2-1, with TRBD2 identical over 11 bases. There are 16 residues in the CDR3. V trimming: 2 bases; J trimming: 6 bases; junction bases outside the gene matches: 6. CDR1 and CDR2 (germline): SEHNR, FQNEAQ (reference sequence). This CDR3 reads CASSLRGTSGINEQFF. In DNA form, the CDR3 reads TGTGCCAGCAGCTTAAGGGGGACTAGCGGTATCAATGAGCAGTTCTTC. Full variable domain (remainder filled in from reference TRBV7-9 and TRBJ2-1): DTGVSQNPRHKITKRGQNVTFRCDPISEHNRLYWYRQTLGQGPEFLTYFQNEAQLEKSRLLSDRFSAERPKGSFSTLEIQRTEQGDSAMYLCASSLRGTSGINEQFFGPGTRLTVL.